The entry below gives a single T cell receptor beta chain sequence along with its context. This record belongs to a study of early T cells in non-severe SARS-CoV-2 infection. TCRdb analysed the 5' RACE reads with MiXCR anew, one entry per CDR3 protein. The table shows about 80,000 distinct CDR3 sequences, with roughly 12% occurring only once. Germline V gene lookup returns CDR1 SGHRS and CDR2 YFSETQ. This CDR3 has 18 residues. Unmatched junction bases numbered 22, after V lost 4 bases and J lost 8 bases. The TCR originated in an adult who was a healthcare worker with PCR-confirmed SARS-CoV-2 infection or an uninfected control (not recorded which). The V call is TRBV5-1, the J call TRBJ2-3; 7 bases match TRBD2. Sequencing used whole blood. CDR3 loop: CASSPSFRAGREYRTQYF. Written as DNA, the CDR3 is TGCGCCAGCAGCCCTTCCTTTCGGGCAGGGCGGGAGTATCGTACGCAGTATTTT.